This T cell receptor beta chain was found in a study of cytomegalovirus exposure and HLA in healthy donors. The study ran its PCR with 60 Vbeta and 13 Jbeta primers. TCRdb's copy holds only in-frame clones and misses some; the assay was immunoSEQ multiplex PCR. The sample includes under 150,000 clones, less than 80% seen only once; the top ten take approximately 8.3%. CDR3 size: 15 residues. Trimming took off 2 bases at V and 0 bases at J, with 8 bases between the two ends. Germline loops: CDR1 LNHDA, CDR2 SQIVND (reference sequence). Study-wide results and limits: The majority of CMV-associated TCR beta chains were reported as apparently HLA-restricted in a later analysis.

Details on this clone: As yet, its antigen is unknown.

Material for sequencing was PBMCs. This chain links TRBV19 with TRBJ1-5; D unresolved. The receptor was derived from a woman aged 45 to 65 in good health and CMV-seropositive. The CDR3 protein is CASSIPPYSNQPQHF. Written as DNA, the CDR3 is TGTGCCAGTAGTATACCTCCTTATAGCAATCAGCCCCAGCATTTT.